This TCR beta chain was recovered during a study of blood T cells in healthy people across ages. Study-wide points: Unknown donor CMV status possibly confounded expanded clonotype changes.

The V gene's germline CDR1 is MNHNS and CDR2 SASEGT. This CDR3 comprises 13 residues. The authors ran a second PCR of 7 to 11 cycles using a sample-barcoded 5' primer and a J-beta primer mix. CDR3-containing paired-end reads numbered at least 2.5 million in each sample. Each CDR3 protein gets one entry after TCRdb re-called the 5' RACE reads with MiXCR. The profile shows 1.5 million to 2 million distinct CDR3 sequences, 25% to 30% of them singletons. On this clonotype itself: Its antigen remains unidentified.

This rearrangement joins TRBV6-1 to TRBJ2-7, with D possibly being TRBD1 or TRBD2 (5 bases each). The J call may be incorrect, as the DNA end agrees better with TRBJ2-5. Material for sequencing was blood. The sequence derives from a woman in her 30s in good health. The CDR3 region is CASTEGHQETQYF. The CDR3 DNA reads as TGTGCCAGCACCGAGGGACACCAAGAGACCCAGTACTTC.